What follows is one TCR beta chain and its context. No antigen is known for it. These data come from a study of cytomegalovirus exposure and HLA in healthy donors. Study results and caveats: A few V segments could not be told apart, such as TRBV6-2 and TRBV6-3, and were left out. As a later analysis showed, a missense DCLRE1C variant was linked to trimming of TCR beta V- and J-genes.

V lost 4 bases and J lost 4; bases outside the gene matches: 7. The CDR3 has 15 residues. Germline V lookup: CDR1 ENHRY, CDR2 SYGVKD. This PCR relied on a set of 60 Vbeta primers and 13 Jbeta primers. The repertoire was sequenced with immunoSEQ multiplex PCR; TCRdb's copy has only in-frame clones and lacks some. The sample records around 130,000 clones, roughly four fifths being singletons. Sample: PBMCs. The TCR was taken from a man under 40 in good health and CMV-seronegative. This chain uses TRBV10-3 with TRBJ2-1; the match to TRBD2 covers 7 bases. The chain's CDR3 is CAISGREGIYNEQFF. For the CDR3, the DNA is TGTGCCATCAGTGGTAGGGAGGGGATATACAATGAGCAGTTCTTC.